Sequencing of this T cell receptor beta chain was carried out in a study of blood T cell repertoires in COVID-19. About the study: The samples span acute and convalescent COVID-19 from the United States, Italy and Spain.

CDR1 is SGHRS, CDR2 YFSETQ, per germline. Trimming stripped 0 bases from V and 5 bases from J, with 14 bases between. The CDR3 extends over 15 amino acids. This clone turned up a few times. This specimen includes other DNA sequences encoding the same CDR3. The table came from immunoSEQ multiplex PCR; TCRdb's copy has only in-frame clones and leaves some out. The top ten clones hold approximately 4.3% of a sample with 100,000 to 130,000 clones, around 83% of them seen once. This clonotype was sampled from a man aged 70 or older with acute or convalescent COVID-19. Sequenced sample: peripheral blood. V is TRBV5-1 and J is TRBJ2-5, with D possibly matching TRBD1 (6 bases). The CDR3 reads CASSLGVQGTETQYF. The CDR3 region has the DNA TGCGCCAGCAGCTTGGGGGTACAGGGAACGGAGACCCAGTACTTC.